A selection of T cell receptor beta chains follows, all from one sample in a study of blood T cell repertoires in COVID-19. Data came from immunoSEQ multiplex PCR; TCRdb stores just in-frame clones and leaves some out. The sample holds 130,000 or so clones, approximately 84% seen once. The sample comprised peripheral blood. Receptors originate from a woman in her sixties or seventies with acute or convalescent COVID-19. The CDR3 runs from the conserved cysteine through the conserved F or W. The order of the fields is D gene, J gene, clone size, V gene, CDR3 length, CDR3 DNA, CDR3 protein. The D gene is left open where the match is weak. Clone size appears in some rows only: once, few, many, or a class for an expanded clone.

d_gene: .; j_gene: TRBJ1-1; abundance: .; v_gene: TRBV5-1; len: 15; CDR3nt: TGCGCCAGCAGCTCGATCCCGGGAGAGAACACTGAAGCTTTCTTT; CDR3aa: CASSSIPGENTEAFF
d_gene: TRBD1; j_gene: TRBJ1-6; abundance: .; v_gene: TRBV19; len: 18; CDR3nt: TGTGCCAGTAGTATAGTCGGGACAGCAAGCTCCTATAATTCACCCCTCCACTTT; CDR3aa: CASSIVGTASSYNSPLHF
d_gene: TRBD2; j_gene: TRBJ2-3; abundance: .; v_gene: TRBV30; len: 14; CDR3nt: TGTGCCTGCCCACGGGGGGGGAGCACAGATACGCAGTATTTT; CDR3aa: CACPRGGSTDTQYF
d_gene: TRBD1; j_gene: TRBJ1-1; abundance: .; v_gene: TRBV10-3; len: 16; CDR3nt: TGTGCCATCAGTGTCCCGTCGACAGGGGGCACCACTGAAGCTTTCTTT; CDR3aa: CAISVPSTGGTTEAFF
d_gene: TRBD1; j_gene: TRBJ2-5; abundance: once; v_gene: TRBV27; len: 16; CDR3nt: TGTGCCAGCAGTCCAACCAGGACAGGGGCCCAAGAGACCCAGTACTTC; CDR3aa: CASSPTRTGAQETQYF
d_gene: TRBD1; j_gene: TRBJ1-1; abundance: few; v_gene: TRBV24-1; len: 17; CDR3nt: TGTGCCACCAGTGTCGTCTGGGACAGCCTCATGAACACTGAAGCTTTCTTT; CDR3aa: CATSVVWDSLMNTEAFF
d_gene: .; j_gene: TRBJ2-4; abundance: once; v_gene: TRBV7-9; len: 17; CDR3nt: TGTGCCAGCAGCTTAGGTACCCTGGGCCCTCAGATAAACATTCAGTACTTC; CDR3aa: CASSLGTLGPQINIQYF
d_gene: .; j_gene: TRBJ1-5; abundance: once; v_gene: TRBV28; len: 14; CDR3nt: TGTGCCAGCAGCGTACATCGAGGGCATCAGCCCCAGCATTTT; CDR3aa: CASSVHRGHQPQHF
d_gene: TRBD1; j_gene: TRBJ1-1; abundance: .; v_gene: TRBV7-6; len: 15; CDR3nt: TGTGCCAGCAGCTTAGGTGGGACAGGGGGCACTGAAGCTTTCTTT; CDR3aa: CASSLGGTGGTEAFF
d_gene: TRBD1; j_gene: TRBJ1-2; abundance: .; v_gene: TRBV2; len: 13; CDR3nt: TGTGCCATTTCTGCCGGGACAGAATATGGCTACACCTTC; CDR3aa: CAISAGTEYGYTF
d_gene: .; j_gene: TRBJ1-1; abundance: few; v_gene: TRBV5-1; len: 13; CDR3nt: TGCGCCAGCAGATATGACAGTAACACTGAAGCTTTCTTT; CDR3aa: CASRYDSNTEAFF
d_gene: .; j_gene: TRBJ1-6; abundance: few; v_gene: TRBV19; len: 13; CDR3nt: TGTGCCAGTAGTATTTCGGGGAATTCACCCCTCCACTTT; CDR3aa: CASSISGNSPLHF
d_gene: TRBD1; j_gene: TRBJ1-2; abundance: .; v_gene: TRBV10-3; len: 15; CDR3nt: TGTGCCATCAGTGAGTCGAAAGGGACAGGGTCTGGCTACACCTTC; CDR3aa: CAISESKGTGSGYTF
d_gene: .; j_gene: TRBJ1-4; abundance: .; v_gene: TRBV6-5; len: 16; CDR3nt: TGTGCCAGCAGTTCCGCGCGAGTTGCAACTAATGAAAAACTGTTTTTT; CDR3aa: CASSSARVATNEKLFF
d_gene: .; j_gene: TRBJ2-3; abundance: .; v_gene: TRBV14; len: 15; CDR3nt: TGTGCCAGCAGTCAACAGGGAATTCGCCAAGATACGCAGTATTTT; CDR3aa: CASSQQGIRQDTQYF
d_gene: .; j_gene: TRBJ1-2; abundance: once; v_gene: TRBV7-9; len: 15; CDR3nt: TGTGCCAGCAGCTTAGGGCCAGGGGTTTACTATGGCTACACCTTC; CDR3aa: CASSLGPGVYYGYTF
d_gene: TRBD1; j_gene: TRBJ1-1; abundance: .; v_gene: TRBV5-6; len: 13; CDR3nt: TGTGCCAGCAGCCGGCCTACAGGGGTTGAAGCTTTCTTT; CDR3aa: CASSRPTGVEAFF
d_gene: .; j_gene: TRBJ1-1; abundance: .; v_gene: TRBV18; len: 14; CDR3nt: TGTGCCAGCTCCGGAGGATCCATGAACACTGAAGCTTTCTTT; CDR3aa: CASSGGSMNTEAFF
d_gene: TRBD1; j_gene: TRBJ1-6; abundance: .; v_gene: TRBV7-8; len: 13; CDR3nt: TGTGCCAGCAGTCAGGGGGTTAATTCACCCCTCCACTTT; CDR3aa: CASSQGVNSPLHF
d_gene: .; j_gene: TRBJ2-5; abundance: .; v_gene: TRBV5-1; len: 15; CDR3nt: TGCGCCAGTCTCCCTGCAGGGTATATCGGAGAGACCCAGTACTTC; CDR3aa: CASLPAGYIGETQYF
d_gene: TRBD2; j_gene: TRBJ2-1; abundance: few; v_gene: TRBV18; len: 16; CDR3nt: TGTGCCAGCTCACCCTTTAGCGGGGGCCCAGGCAATGAGCAGTTCTTC; CDR3aa: CASSPFSGGPGNEQFF
d_gene: TRBD1; j_gene: TRBJ2-1; abundance: .; v_gene: TRBV20-1; len: 16; CDR3nt: TGCAGTGCTAGTTTTACCCAGGGGGCGGGTTACAATGAGCAGTTCTTC; CDR3aa: CSASFTQGAGYNEQFF
d_gene: .; j_gene: TRBJ1-1; abundance: .; v_gene: TRBV20-1; len: 11; CDR3nt: TGCAGTGCTAGGGACACCGCTGAAGCTTTCTTT; CDR3aa: CSARDTAEAFF
d_gene: .; j_gene: TRBJ1-2; abundance: .; v_gene: TRBV5-4; len: 15; CDR3nt: TGTGCCAGCCAGAGCGGGGGAACTAGTAACTATGGCTACACCTTC; CDR3aa: CASQSGGTSNYGYTF
d_gene: .; j_gene: TRBJ2-1; abundance: .; v_gene: TRBV6-2/TRBV6-3; len: 18; CDR3nt: TGTGCCAGCAGTAGAGGCATTTTTGGGTATCCTTCCGCCAATGAGCAGTTCTTC; CDR3aa: CASSRGIFGYPSANEQFF
d_gene: .; j_gene: TRBJ2-7; abundance: few; v_gene: TRBV27; len: 11; CDR3nt: TGTGCCAGCAGGACACCCTACGAGCAGTACTTC; CDR3aa: CASRTPYEQYF
d_gene: .; j_gene: TRBJ2-3; abundance: few; v_gene: TRBV4-1; len: 15; CDR3nt: TGCGCCAGCAGCCAAGCCCAGGGATTCACAGATACGCAGTATTTT; CDR3aa: CASSQAQGFTDTQYF
d_gene: .; j_gene: TRBJ2-7; abundance: .; v_gene: TRBV5-1; len: 13; CDR3nt: TGCGCCAGCAGGGGGACATCCGAATACGAGCAGTACTTC; CDR3aa: CASRGTSEYEQYF
d_gene: TRBD1; j_gene: TRBJ1-5; abundance: .; v_gene: TRBV6-2/TRBV6-3; len: 18; CDR3nt: TGTGCCAGCAGCCTCCGGGACAGTACCCTCTATAGCAATCAGCCCCAGCATTTT; CDR3aa: CASSLRDSTLYSNQPQHF
d_gene: TRBD1; j_gene: TRBJ2-6; abundance: .; v_gene: TRBV4-2; len: 18; CDR3nt: TGTGCCAGCAGCCAAGACACAGGGACAGGGGCTGGGGCCAACGTCCTGACTTTC; CDR3aa: CASSQDTGTGAGANVLTF
d_gene: .; j_gene: TRBJ1-1; abundance: .; v_gene: TRBV7-6; len: 13; CDR3nt: TGTGCCAGCAGCTTGTGGACAGAAACTGAAGCTTTCTTT; CDR3aa: CASSLWTETEAFF
d_gene: .; j_gene: TRBJ1-3; abundance: .; v_gene: TRBV6-5; len: 13; CDR3nt: TGTGCCAGCAGTTTTATCTCTGGAAACACCATATATTTT; CDR3aa: CASSFISGNTIYF
d_gene: TRBD1; j_gene: TRBJ1-2; abundance: few; v_gene: TRBV7-9; len: 15; CDR3nt: TGTGCCAGCAGCTCCCTCGACAGGGGGCGTAGTGGCTACACCTTC; CDR3aa: CASSSLDRGRSGYTF
d_gene: TRBD1; j_gene: TRBJ2-3; abundance: .; v_gene: TRBV3-1/TRBV3-2; len: 16; CDR3nt: TGTGCCAGCAGCCATCGCGCAGACAGGGGGCAAGATACGCAGTATTTT; CDR3aa: CASSHRADRGQDTQYF
d_gene: TRBD1; j_gene: TRBJ1-1; abundance: .; v_gene: TRBV7-3; len: 13; CDR3nt: TGTGCCAGCAGCACCGACAGGGACACTGAAGCTTTCTTT; CDR3aa: CASSTDRDTEAFF
d_gene: .; j_gene: TRBJ1-2; abundance: once; v_gene: TRBV30; len: 13; CDR3nt: TGTGCCGGCTTGGTAGGGGTAAAGGGGGGCTACACCTTC; CDR3aa: CAGLVGVKGGYTF
d_gene: TRBD1; j_gene: TRBJ1-2; abundance: .; v_gene: TRBV12-3/TRBV12-4; len: 13; CDR3nt: TGTGCCAGCAAGATAGGGGGCGGTCCTGGCTACACCTTC; CDR3aa: CASKIGGGPGYTF
d_gene: .; j_gene: TRBJ1-1; abundance: .; v_gene: TRBV5-1; len: 15; CDR3nt: TGCGCCAGCAGACTCTCGGGACAATTGAACACTGAAGCTTTCTTT; CDR3aa: CASRLSGQLNTEAFF
d_gene: TRBD1; j_gene: TRBJ1-4; abundance: .; v_gene: TRBV2; len: 15; CDR3nt: TGTGCCAGCAGTGCCCGGCTAACAGGGGAAGAAAAACTGTTTTTT; CDR3aa: CASSARLTGEEKLFF
d_gene: .; j_gene: TRBJ1-4; abundance: .; v_gene: TRBV12-3/TRBV12-4; len: 13; CDR3nt: TGTGCCAGCAGTTTAGACAGAAGGGAAAAACTGTTTTTT; CDR3aa: CASSLDRREKLFF
d_gene: .; j_gene: TRBJ2-1; abundance: .; v_gene: TRBV5-5; len: 14; CDR3nt: TGTGCCAGCAGCTTGGGGGCAGGGTACAATGAGCAGTTCTTC; CDR3aa: CASSLGAGYNEQFF
d_gene: .; j_gene: TRBJ1-5; abundance: .; v_gene: TRBV19; len: 13; CDR3nt: TGTGCCAGTAGCGAGGCGGGGCATCAGCCCCAGCATTTT; CDR3aa: CASSEAGHQPQHF
d_gene: TRBD1; j_gene: TRBJ2-3; abundance: once; v_gene: TRBV5-6; len: 15; CDR3nt: TGTGCCAGCAGTTCAACAGGGGCTAGCACAGATACGCAGTATTTT; CDR3aa: CASSSTGASTDTQYF
d_gene: TRBD1; j_gene: TRBJ2-2; abundance: .; v_gene: TRBV5-5; len: 15; CDR3nt: TGTGCCAGCCGAAACAGGGGGCAAGACACCGGGGAGCTGTTTTTT; CDR3aa: CASRNRGQDTGELFF
d_gene: .; j_gene: TRBJ2-1; abundance: .; v_gene: TRBV19; len: 11; CDR3nt: TGTGCCAGTAGTAGAGGAGATGAGCAGTTCTTC; CDR3aa: CASSRGDEQFF
d_gene: .; j_gene: TRBJ1-5; abundance: .; v_gene: TRBV9; len: 14; CDR3nt: TGTGCCAGCAGCGTAGAGGGGGTAGGTCAGCCCCAGCATTTT; CDR3aa: CASSVEGVGQPQHF
d_gene: .; j_gene: TRBJ1-1; abundance: .; v_gene: TRBV6-5; len: 11; CDR3nt: TGTGCCAGCCGGGTGAACACTGAAGCTTTCTTT; CDR3aa: CASRVNTEAFF
d_gene: TRBD2; j_gene: TRBJ2-3; abundance: .; v_gene: TRBV10-3; len: 16; CDR3nt: TGTGCCATCAGTGCGGGACGACTAGCGGGGGCAGATACGCAGTATTTT; CDR3aa: CAISAGRLAGADTQYF
d_gene: .; j_gene: TRBJ2-3; abundance: .; v_gene: TRBV7-9; len: 15; CDR3nt: TGTGCCAGCAGCTCCTCAACCGGGTTGGGAGATACGCAGTATTTT; CDR3aa: CASSSSTGLGDTQYF
d_gene: TRBD1; j_gene: TRBJ2-5; abundance: once; v_gene: TRBV5-6; len: 15; CDR3nt: TGTGCCAGCAGCTTCCAGACAGGGATTAAGAAGACCCAGTACTTC; CDR3aa: CASSFQTGIKKTQYF
d_gene: TRBD1; j_gene: TRBJ1-2; abundance: .; v_gene: TRBV6-5; len: 15; CDR3nt: TGTGCCAGCAGTTACTCGAAGGGACAGGGCTATGGCTACACCTTC; CDR3aa: CASSYSKGQGYGYTF
d_gene: .; j_gene: TRBJ1-2; abundance: .; v_gene: TRBV4-1; len: 11; CDR3nt: TGCGCCAGCAGCCAAGTCAAAGGCTACACCTTC; CDR3aa: CASSQVKGYTF
d_gene: .; j_gene: TRBJ1-3; abundance: .; v_gene: TRBV5-5; len: 15; CDR3nt: TGTGCCAGCAGCTCCTCACCCGAGAGATCTAACACCATATATTTT; CDR3aa: CASSSSPERSNTIYF
d_gene: TRBD1; j_gene: TRBJ1-5; abundance: .; v_gene: TRBV19; len: 17; CDR3nt: TGTGCCAGTAGTATAGATCTTGGACAGGGTGGCAATCAGCCCCAGCATTTT; CDR3aa: CASSIDLGQGGNQPQHF
d_gene: .; j_gene: TRBJ1-1; abundance: .; v_gene: TRBV18; len: 15; CDR3nt: TGTGCCAGCTCACCGGGGATGGGAGGGGGCACTGAAGCTTTCTTT; CDR3aa: CASSPGMGGGTEAFF
d_gene: TRBD2; j_gene: TRBJ2-3; abundance: .; v_gene: TRBV27; len: 17; CDR3nt: TGTGCCAGCAGTTTACCCCCGACTAGCGGGGGCACAGATACGCAGTATTTT; CDR3aa: CASSLPPTSGGTDTQYF